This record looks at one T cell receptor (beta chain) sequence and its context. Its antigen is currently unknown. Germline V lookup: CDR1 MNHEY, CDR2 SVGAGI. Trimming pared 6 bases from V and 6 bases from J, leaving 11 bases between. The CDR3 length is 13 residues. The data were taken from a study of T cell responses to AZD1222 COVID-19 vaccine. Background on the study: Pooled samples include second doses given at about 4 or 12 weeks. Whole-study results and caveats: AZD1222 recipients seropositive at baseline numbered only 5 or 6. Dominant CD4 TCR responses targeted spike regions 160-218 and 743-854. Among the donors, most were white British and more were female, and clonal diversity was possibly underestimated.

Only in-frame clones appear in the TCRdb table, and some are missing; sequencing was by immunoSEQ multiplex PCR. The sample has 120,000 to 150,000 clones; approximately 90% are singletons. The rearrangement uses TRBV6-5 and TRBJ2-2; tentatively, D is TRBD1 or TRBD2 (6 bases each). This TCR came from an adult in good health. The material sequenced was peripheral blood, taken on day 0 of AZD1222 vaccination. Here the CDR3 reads CASRRGAAGELFF. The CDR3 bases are TGTGCCAGCAGGAGGGGGGCGGCCGGGGAGCTGTTTTTT.